The 8 T cell receptor beta chains in this list originate from one sample, sequenced in a study of shared clonotypes between healthy human individuals. Some clones are missing from TCRdb's copy, which holds only in-frame ones; the method was immunoSEQ multiplex PCR. The sample includes over 2 million clones, 85% to 95% of them seen just once. Naive CD8 populations comprised CD45RO-negative cells positively selected for CCR7, excluding terminally differentiated effector memory CD45RA+ cells. Sequencing input: naive CD8+ T cells sorted from blood. The receptors stem from a man younger than 35 in good health.

In regard to this clone: Additional DNA sequences in this sample encode the identical CDR3. This sequence joins TRBV4-1 and TRBJ2-7; the D is unclear. With 0 bases removed from V and 1 base from J, the gap between germline ends came to 10 bases. The CDR3 spans 15 residues. From germline, CDR1 is MGHRA and CDR2 YSYEKL. Written as DNA, the CDR3 is TGCGCCAGCAGCCAAGAGGCAGTCGGATCCTACGAGCAGTACTTC. This sequence encodes CASSQEAVGSYEQYF.

This chain uses TRBV30 with TRBJ1-5; TRBD1 is a possible D gene (5 bases). V gave up 2 bases and J gave up 2 bases, with 13 bases separating them. CDR1 GTSNPN and CDR2 SVGIG come from the germline V gene (reference sequence). CDR3 length: 15 residues. CDR3 residues: CAWSPLGGGNQPQHF. The CDR3 nucleotides are TGTGCCTGGAGTCCGCTTGGGGGGGGCAATCAGCCCCAGCATTTT.

The J gene is TRBJ2-7, the V gene TRBV5-1, with D perhaps assigned TRBD1 or TRBD2 (5 bases each). Germline loops: CDR1 SGHRS, CDR2 YFSETQ. This CDR3 has 15 amino acids. V was pared by 3 bases and J by 3 bases, with 16 bases between. The CDR3 DNA reads as TGCGCCAGCAGCTGGAGTCCGGGGCCATTCTACGAGCAGTACTTC. Translated: CASSWSPGPFYEQYF.

V usage is TRBV25-1 and J usage is TRBJ2-2; D remains ambiguous. Germline V CDR1 and CDR2: MGHDK, SYGVNS. The CDR3 extends over 12 amino acids. With 4 bases removed from V and 11 bases from J, the gap between germline ends came to 11 bases. The CDR3 sequence is CASSGLENELFF. As DNA, the CDR3 is TGTGCCAGCAGTGGCCTCGAGAATGAGCTGTTTTTT.

The chain carries TRBV6-5 and TRBJ2-5; D possibly matches TRBD1 or TRBD2 (5 bases each). CDR3 length: 13 amino acids. V lost 2 bases and J lost 7, with 11 bases in between. The germline CDR1 and CDR2 sequences are MNHEY and SVGAGI. In DNA, the CDR3 is TGTGCCAGCAGTTACGGGACCGACGCGACCCAGTACTTC. Protein product: CASSYGTDATQYF.

V gene TRBV9 combines with J gene TRBJ1-4, with 10 bases fitting TRBD1. J lost 5 bases, V lost 3 bases, and 1 base had no gene match. CDR3 size: 14 residues. CDR1 and CDR2 from the germline V gene are SGDLS and YYNGEE. CDR3 sequence (DNA): TGTGCCAGCAGCGCGGGACAGGGGAATGAAAAACTGTTTTTT. This encodes CASSAGQGNEKLFF.

The gene calls are TRBV27 and TRBJ1-6, with D uncertain. Trimming pared 0 bases from V and 7 bases from J, leaving 13 bases between. CDR3 length: 16 amino acids. Germline CDR1 and CDR2: MNHEY and SMNVEV (reference sequence). CDR3 nucleotides: TGTGCCAGCAGTTTATCGTGGAGGGATCGCAATTCACCCCTCCACTTT. It encodes CASSLSWRDRNSPLHF.

This rearrangement joins TRBV19 to TRBJ2-3; TRBD2 matches 8 bases. V dropped 5 bases and J dropped 2; count of bases not matched to a gene: 9. Germline CDR1 LNHDA, CDR2 SQIVND (reference sequence). The CDR3 spans 16 residues. The CDR3 nucleotides read TGTGCCAGTAGTGCCTCTGCGGGAGGTCTCACAGATACGCAGTATTTT. Its translation: CASSASAGGLTDTQYF.